The sequence of this TCR beta chain was determined in a study of T cell repertoires in cytomegalovirus infection. Study-wide context: Used in the study were CMV epitopes, some recently identified and HLA-C-restricted, others well-studied and HLA-B-restricted. In public TCR beta signatures, there were indications of both CMV infection and matching HLA type. Overall study results and limits: There were HLA-C-restricted CMV-specific TCR beta clonotypes dominating the ex vivo response.

Germline V lookup: CDR1 SGHVT, CDR2 SQSDAQ. CDR3 length equals 15 residues. The germline V and J ends were trimmed by 6 bases and 1 base, with 15 bases remaining between them. There are a few counts of this clonotype. The target antigen is unknown. TCRdb fed the reads into MiXCR, producing one record per CDR3 protein. The sample has about 920,000 distinct CDR3 sequences; about 33% are singletons. This clonotype was sampled from a human donor in good health (CMV status not recorded). Some clones in this sample may be carry-over from other donors' samples. Specimen: cultured CD8+ T cells from PBMCs, collected from culture after CMV antigen stimulation. The chain recombines TRBV7-4 with TRBJ1-1; D possibly corresponds to TRBD1 (6 bases). This chain's CDR3 is CASSPLTGSNTEAFF. The CDR3 DNA follows: TGTGCCAGCAGTCCCCTGACAGGTTCGAACACTGAAGCTTTCTTT.